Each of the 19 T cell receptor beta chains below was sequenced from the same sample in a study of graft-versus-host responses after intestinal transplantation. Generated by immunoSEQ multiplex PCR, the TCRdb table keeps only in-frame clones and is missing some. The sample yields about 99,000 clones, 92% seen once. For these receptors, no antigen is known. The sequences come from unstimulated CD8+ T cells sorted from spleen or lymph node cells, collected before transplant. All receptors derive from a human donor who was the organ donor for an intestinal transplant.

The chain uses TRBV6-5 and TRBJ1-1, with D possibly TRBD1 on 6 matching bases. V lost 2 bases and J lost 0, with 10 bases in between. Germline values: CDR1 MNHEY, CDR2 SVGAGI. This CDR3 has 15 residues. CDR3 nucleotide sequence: TGTGCCAGCAGTTACGACAGGTACATGAACACTGAAGCTTTCTTT. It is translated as CASSYDRYMNTEAFF.

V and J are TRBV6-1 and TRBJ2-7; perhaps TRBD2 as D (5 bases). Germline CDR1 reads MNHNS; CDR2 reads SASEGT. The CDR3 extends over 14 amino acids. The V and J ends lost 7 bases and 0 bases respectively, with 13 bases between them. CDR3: CASKTRGDSYEQYF. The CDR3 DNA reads TGTGCCAGCAAGACTCGGGGAGACTCCTACGAGCAGTACTTC.

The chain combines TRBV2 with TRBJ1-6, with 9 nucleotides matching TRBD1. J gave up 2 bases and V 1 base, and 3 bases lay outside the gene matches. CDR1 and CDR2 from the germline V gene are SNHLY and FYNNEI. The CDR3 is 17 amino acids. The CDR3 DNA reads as TGTGCCAGCAGTGAAGGGACAGGGGAAACCTATAATTCACCCCTCCACTTT. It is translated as CASSEGTGETYNSPLHF.

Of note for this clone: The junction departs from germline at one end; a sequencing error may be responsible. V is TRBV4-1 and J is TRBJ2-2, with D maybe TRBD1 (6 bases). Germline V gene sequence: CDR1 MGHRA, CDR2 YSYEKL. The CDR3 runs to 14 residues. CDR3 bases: TGCGTCAGCAGCCAGAAACAGGGAACCGGGGAGCTGTTTTTT. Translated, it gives CVSSQKQGTGELFF.

DNA of the CDR3: TGTGCCAGTAGTATGCCGGGACAGGGGAGGGACGAGCAGTACTTC. This gives the protein CASSMPGQGRDEQYF. The chain is built from TRBV19 and TRBJ2-7, with 10 bases aligning to TRBD1. The trim removed 3 bases at V and 5 bases at J, leaving 7 bases unmatched. Germline V lookup: CDR1 LNHDA, CDR2 SQIVND (reference sequence). The CDR3 runs to 15 residues. Drawing the rest from reference TRBV19 and TRBJ2-7, the complete variable domain is DGGITQSPKYLFRKEGQNVTLSCEQNLNHDAMYWYRQDPGQGLRLIYYSQIVNDFQKGDIAEGYSVSREKKESFPLTVTSAQKNPTAFYLCASSMPGQGRDEQYFGPGTRLTVT.

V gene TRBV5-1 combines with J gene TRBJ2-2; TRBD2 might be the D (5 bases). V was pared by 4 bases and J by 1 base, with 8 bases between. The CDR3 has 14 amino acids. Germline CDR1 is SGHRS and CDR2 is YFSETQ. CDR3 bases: TGCGCCAGCAGCAACCGGGGGAACACCGGGGAGCTGTTTTTT. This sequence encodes CASSNRGNTGELFF. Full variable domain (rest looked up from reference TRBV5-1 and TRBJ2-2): KAGVTQTPRYLIKTRGQQVTLSCSPISGHRSVSWYQQTPGQGLQFLFEYFSETQRNKGNFPGRFSGRQFSNSRSEMNVSTLELGDSALYLCASSNRGNTGELFFGEGSRLTVL.

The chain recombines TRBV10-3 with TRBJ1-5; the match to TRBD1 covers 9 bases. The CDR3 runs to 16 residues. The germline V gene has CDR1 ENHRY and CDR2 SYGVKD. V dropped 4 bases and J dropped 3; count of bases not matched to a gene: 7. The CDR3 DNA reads TGTGCCATCAGTGGAGGGGACAGGGACGCCAATCAGCCCCAGCATTTT. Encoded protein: CAISGGDRDANQPQHF.

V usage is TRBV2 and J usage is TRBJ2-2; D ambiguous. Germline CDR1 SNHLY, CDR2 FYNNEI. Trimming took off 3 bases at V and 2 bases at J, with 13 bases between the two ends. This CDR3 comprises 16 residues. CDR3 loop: CASSDFARKNTGELFF. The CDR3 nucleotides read TGTGCCAGCAGTGATTTTGCCAGGAAAAACACCGGGGAGCTGTTTTTT.

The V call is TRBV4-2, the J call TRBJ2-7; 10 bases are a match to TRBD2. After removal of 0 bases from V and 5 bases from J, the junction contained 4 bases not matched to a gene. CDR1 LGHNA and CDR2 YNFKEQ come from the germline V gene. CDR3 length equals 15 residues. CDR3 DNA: TGTGCCAGCAGCCAAGAAAGCGGGGGGGCCAACGAGCAGTACTTC. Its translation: CASSQESGGANEQYF.

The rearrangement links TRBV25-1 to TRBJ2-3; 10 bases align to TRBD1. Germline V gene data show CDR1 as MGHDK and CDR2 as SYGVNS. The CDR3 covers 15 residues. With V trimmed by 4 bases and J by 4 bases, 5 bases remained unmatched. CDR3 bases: TGTGCCAGCAGTGCAATGGGACAGGGGTCAGATACGCAGTATTTT. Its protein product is CASSAMGQGSDTQYF. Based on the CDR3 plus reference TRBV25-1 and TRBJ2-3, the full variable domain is EADIYQTPRYLVIGTGKKITLECSQTMGHDKMYWYQQDPGMELHLIHYSYGVNSTEKGDLSSESTVSRIRTEHFPLTLESARPSHTSQYLCASSAMGQGSDTQYFGPGTRLTVL.

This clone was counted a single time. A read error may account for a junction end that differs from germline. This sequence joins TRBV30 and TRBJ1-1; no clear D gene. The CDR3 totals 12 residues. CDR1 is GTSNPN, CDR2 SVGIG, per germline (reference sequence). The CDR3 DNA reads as TGTGCCTGGAGTGTAAGTTACACGGAAGCTTTCTTT. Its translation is CAWSVSYTEAFF.

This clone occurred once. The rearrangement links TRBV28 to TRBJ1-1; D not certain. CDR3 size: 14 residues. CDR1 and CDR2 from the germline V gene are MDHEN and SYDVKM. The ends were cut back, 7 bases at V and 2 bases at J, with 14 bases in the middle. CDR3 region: CASTLSVLNTEAFF. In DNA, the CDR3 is TGTGCCAGCACCCTTTCGGTCCTCAACACTGAAGCTTTCTTT.

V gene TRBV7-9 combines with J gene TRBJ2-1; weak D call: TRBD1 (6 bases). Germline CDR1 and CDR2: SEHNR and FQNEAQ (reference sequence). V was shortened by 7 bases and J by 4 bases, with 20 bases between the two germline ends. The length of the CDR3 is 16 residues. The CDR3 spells CASTISYRTVYNEQFF. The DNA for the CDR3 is TGTGCCAGCACCATCAGCTATAGGACAGTTTACAATGAGCAGTTCTTC.

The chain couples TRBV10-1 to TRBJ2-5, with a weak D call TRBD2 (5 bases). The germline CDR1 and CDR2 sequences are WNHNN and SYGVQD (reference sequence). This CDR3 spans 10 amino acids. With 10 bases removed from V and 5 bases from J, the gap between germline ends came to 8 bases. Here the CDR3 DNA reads TGCGCCACCCGAGGGGAGACCCAGTACTTC. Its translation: CATRGETQYF.

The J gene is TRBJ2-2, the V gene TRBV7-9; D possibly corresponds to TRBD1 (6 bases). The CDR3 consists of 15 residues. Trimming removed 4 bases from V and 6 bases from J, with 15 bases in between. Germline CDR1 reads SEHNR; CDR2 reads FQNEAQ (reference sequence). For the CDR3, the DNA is TGTGCCAGCAGCTCTTTCAGGGACAACCCCGGGGAGCTGTTTTTT. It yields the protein CASSSFRDNPGELFF.

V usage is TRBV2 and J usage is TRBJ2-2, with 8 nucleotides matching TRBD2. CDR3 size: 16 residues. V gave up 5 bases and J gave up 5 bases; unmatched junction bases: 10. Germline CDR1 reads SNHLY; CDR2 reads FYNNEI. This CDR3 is CASSSGSGVRTGELFF. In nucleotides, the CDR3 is TGTGCCAGCAGTAGCGGGAGTGGGGTTAGGACCGGGGAGCTGTTTTTT.

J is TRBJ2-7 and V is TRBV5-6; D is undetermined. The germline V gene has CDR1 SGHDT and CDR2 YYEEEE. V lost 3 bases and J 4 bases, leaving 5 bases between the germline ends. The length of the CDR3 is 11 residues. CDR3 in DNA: TGTGCCAGCAGCTCGTATTACGAGCAGTACTTC. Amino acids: CASSSYYEQYF.

The CDR3 sequence: CASSPLPAGVRYNEQFF. CDR3 sequence (DNA): TGTGCCAGCTCACCACTACCGGCGGGGGTCCGATACAATGAGCAGTTCTTC. V is TRBV18 and J is TRBJ2-1; TRBD2 matches at 7 bases. This CDR3 comprises 17 residues. The germline V gene encodes CDR1 KGHSH and CDR2 LQKENI. Trimming removed 1 base from V and 4 bases from J; junction bases left unmatched: 10. The entire variable domain, with the rest obtained from reference TRBV18 and TRBJ2-1, is as follows: NAGVMQNPRHLVRRRGQEARLRCSPMKGHSHVYWYRQLPEEGLKFMVYLQKENIIDESGMPKERFSAEFPKEGPSILRIQQVVRGDSAAYFCASSPLPAGVRYNEQFFGPGTRLTVL.

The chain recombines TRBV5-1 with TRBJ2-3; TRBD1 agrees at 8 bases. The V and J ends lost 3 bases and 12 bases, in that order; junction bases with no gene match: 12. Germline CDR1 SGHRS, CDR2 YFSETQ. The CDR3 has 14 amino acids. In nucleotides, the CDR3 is TGCGCCAGCAGCTATTGGGACAGGCCGCCCTTCCAGTATTTT. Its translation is CASSYWDRPPFQYF.